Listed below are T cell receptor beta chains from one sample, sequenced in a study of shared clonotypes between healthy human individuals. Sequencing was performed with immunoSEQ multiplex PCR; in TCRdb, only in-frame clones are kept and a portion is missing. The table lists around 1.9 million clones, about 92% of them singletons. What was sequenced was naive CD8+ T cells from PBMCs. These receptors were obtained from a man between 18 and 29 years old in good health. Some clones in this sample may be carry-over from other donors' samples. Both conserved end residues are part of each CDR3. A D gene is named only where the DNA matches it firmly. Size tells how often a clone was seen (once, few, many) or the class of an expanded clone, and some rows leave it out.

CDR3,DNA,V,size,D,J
CASRPGLAEKLFF,TGTGCCAGCAGACCCGGGTTGGCTGAAAAACTGTTTTTT,TRBV6-6,NA,NA,TRBJ1-4
CASTGGRSSYEQYF,TGTGCCAGCACGGGCGGGAGGAGTTCCTACGAGCAGTACTTC,TRBV6-1,NA,TRBD2,TRBJ2-7
CASTGHKGNYGYTF,TGTGCCAGCACCGGGCATAAGGGAAACTATGGCTACACCTTC,TRBV28,once,NA,TRBJ1-2
CASSKTDPFRQETQYF,TGTGCCAGCAGTAAAACTGACCCCTTCCGCCAAGAGACCCAGTACTTC,TRBV2,NA,NA,TRBJ2-5
CASSSQGVVNTEAFF,TGTGCCAGCAGCTCCCAGGGGGTAGTGAACACTGAAGCTTTCTTT,TRBV27,NA,TRBD1,TRBJ1-1
CASSSGQINNEQFF,TGTGCCAGCTCGTCGGGACAAATAAACAATGAGCAGTTCTTC,TRBV9,NA,NA,TRBJ2-1
CASSLFGTNTEAFF,TGTGCCAGCAGTTTGTTCGGGACAAACACTGAAGCTTTCTTT,TRBV28,NA,NA,TRBJ1-1
CASGKRLAGMRQETQYF,TGTGCCAGCGGTAAGAGACTAGCGGGAATGAGACAAGAGACCCAGTACTTC,TRBV28,NA,TRBD2,TRBJ2-5
CASALTGDYEQYF,TGTGCCAGCGCGCTCACAGGAGACTACGAGCAGTACTTC,TRBV7-9,NA,NA,TRBJ2-7
CASSLDSRGYTIYF,TGTGCCAGCAGCTTAGACTCGCGCGGATACACCATATATTTT,TRBV7-6,NA,NA,TRBJ1-3
CASRLAGGQETQYF,TGCGCCAGCCGACTAGCGGGAGGACAAGAGACCCAGTACTTC,TRBV10-1,once,TRBD2,TRBJ2-5
CAIRPTSRASYEQYF,TGTGCCATCAGGCCGACTTCGAGGGCCTCCTACGAGCAGTACTTC,TRBV10-3,NA,NA,TRBJ2-7
CASMLADGLAEQFF,TGCGCCAGCATGCTAGCCGACGGACTGGCTGAGCAGTTCTTC,TRBV4-1,NA,NA,TRBJ2-1
CASSVDGTNYGYTF,TGTGCCAGCAGCGTAGATGGGACCAACTATGGCTACACCTTC,TRBV9,NA,NA,TRBJ1-2
CASSSPQWDRVNTGELFF,TGTGCCAGCAGTTCTCCTCAATGGGACAGGGTGAACACCGGGGAGCTGTTTTTT,TRBV28,NA,TRBD1,TRBJ2-2
CASSPWTRTEAFF,TGTGCCAGCAGTCCCTGGACTAGGACTGAAGCTTTCTTT,TRBV6-5,few,NA,TRBJ1-1
CASSLAGGTYNEQFF,TGTGCCAGCAGCTTAGCGGGAGGGACCTACAATGAGCAGTTCTTC,TRBV7-3,NA,TRBD2,TRBJ2-1
CASSSGLESYNEQFF,TGTGCCAGCAGCTCGGGACTAGAATCCTACAATGAGCAGTTCTTC,TRBV7-9,NA,TRBD2,TRBJ2-1
CASSLDRSLFDTGELFF,TGTGCCAGCAGCTTAGATCGAAGCTTATTCGACACCGGGGAGCTGTTTTTT,TRBV11-3,NA,NA,TRBJ2-2
CASRMDRTSYEQYF,TGTGCCAGTAGAATGGACAGGACTTCCTACGAGCAGTACTTC,TRBV19,NA,TRBD1,TRBJ2-7
CASSIGGEGPKQYF,TGTGCCAGCAGTATAGGGGGGGAAGGCCCCAAGCAGTACTTC,TRBV9,NA,NA,TRBJ2-7
CASSSKLAGAPNEQFF,TGTGCCAGCAGCTCAAAACTAGCGGGAGCTCCCAATGAGCAGTTCTTC,TRBV11-3,NA,TRBD2,TRBJ2-1
CASSVAGGISYEQYF,TGTGCCAGCAGCGTAGCTGGGGGAATCTCCTACGAGCAGTACTTC,TRBV9,once,NA,TRBJ2-7
CASSSPGRNQETQYF,TGTGCCAGCAGCTCCCCGGGACGGAACCAAGAGACCCAGTACTTC,TRBV7-9,NA,NA,TRBJ2-5
CASSLIAGVSYNEQFF,TGTGCCAGCAGCTTAATAGCGGGAGTCTCCTACAATGAGCAGTTCTTC,TRBV5-4,NA,TRBD2,TRBJ2-1
CATSRENEAFF,TGTGCCACCAGCAGAGAGAATGAAGCTTTCTTT,TRBV15,NA,NA,TRBJ1-1
CSGAGTEREQYF,TGCAGCGGCGCCGGGACAGAACGCGAGCAGTACTTC,TRBV29-1,NA,TRBD1,TRBJ2-7
CASRPPEASYEQYF,TGTGCCAGCAGGCCGCCGGAGGCCTCTTACGAGCAGTACTTC,TRBV7-6,NA,NA,TRBJ2-7
CASSLEFATGFNESNQPQHF,TGTGCCAGCAGCTTAGAGTTTGCGACAGGGTTCAACGAAAGCAATCAGCCCCAGCATTTT,TRBV11-2,NA,TRBD1,TRBJ1-5
CASSPYKSAYEQYF,TGTGCCAGCAGCCCCTACAAATCCGCCTACGAGCAGTACTTC,TRBV6-1,once,NA,TRBJ2-7
CASSSPGTGGSVTQYF,TGTGCCAGCAGCTCCCCCGGGACAGGGGGAAGTGTTACGCAGTATTTT,TRBV7-9,NA,TRBD1,TRBJ2-3
CASSLVGLTNTDTQYF,TGTGCCAGCAGCTTGGTAGGACTAACAAACACAGATACGCAGTATTTT,TRBV5-4,NA,NA,TRBJ2-3
CASSWGRGTYNEQFF,TGTGCCAGTAGTTGGGGCAGGGGGACCTACAATGAGCAGTTCTTC,TRBV19,NA,TRBD1,TRBJ2-1
CASSFQYRREGTDTQYF,TGTGCCAGCAGCTTCCAATACAGGCGGGAGGGCACAGATACGCAGTATTTT,TRBV7-9,NA,TRBD2,TRBJ2-3
CASSAHWDSCGEQYF,TGCGCCAGCAGCGCCCATTGGGACAGCTGCGGGGAGCAGTACTTC,TRBV23-1,NA,TRBD1,TRBJ2-7
CASRPGGSGYEQYF,TGTGCCAGCAGGCCAGGGGGTTCGGGCTACGAGCAGTACTTC,TRBV27,NA,TRBD1,TRBJ2-7
CASSGDGTSAQETQYF,TGTGCCAGCAGTGGAGACGGGACTAGCGCCCAAGAGACCCAGTACTTC,TRBV6-7,NA,TRBD2,TRBJ2-5
CASSSQGHSYEQYF,TGTGCCAGCAGTTCTCAGGGCCACTCCTACGAGCAGTACTTC,TRBV27,NA,NA,TRBJ2-7
CAALQGAIGYTF,TGTGCCGCTCTACAGGGGGCTATTGGCTACACCTTC,TRBV6-1,NA,TRBD1,TRBJ1-2
CASSPTGFSNQPQHF,TGTGCCAGCAGCCCGACAGGATTTAGCAATCAGCCCCAGCATTTT,TRBV7-9,once,NA,TRBJ1-5
CASSSDGYEQYF,TGCGCCAGCAGCTCGGACGGGTACGAGCAGTACTTC,TRBV5-1,NA,NA,TRBJ2-7
CASSEYPVNTEAFF,TGTGCCAGCAGTGAATACCCAGTGAACACTGAAGCTTTCTTT,TRBV2,NA,NA,TRBJ1-1
CASSPLNAKAFF,TGTGCCAGCAGTCCTCTTAATGCTAAAGCTTTCTTT,TRBV28,NA,NA,TRBJ1-1
CASSRSRTSNTGELFF,TGTGCCAGCAGCCGGTCCCGGACTTCGAACACCGGGGAGCTGTTTTTT,TRBV9,once,NA,TRBJ2-2
CASSPRGGSYNEQFF,TGCGCCAGCAGCCCCCGTGGCGGCTCCTACAATGAGCAGTTCTTC,TRBV5-1,once,NA,TRBJ2-1
CASSQGSGEQYF,TGCGCCAGCAGCCAGGGGTCTGGCGAGCAGTACTTC,TRBV5-1,NA,NA,TRBJ2-7
CASSFDLNGADTQYF,TGTGCCAGCAGCTTCGACCTCAACGGAGCAGATACGCAGTATTTT,TRBV13,once,NA,TRBJ2-3
CASSDSRDRLSYEQYF,TGTGCCAGCAGCGACTCCCGGGACCGCCTCTCCTACGAGCAGTACTTC,TRBV9,NA,NA,TRBJ2-7
CASSLRTGGYGYTF,TGTGCCAGCAGCCTGCGGACAGGGGGCTATGGCTACACCTTC,TRBV9,NA,TRBD1,TRBJ1-2
CATGGSRNNEQFF,TGTGCCACAGGGGGGAGCCGCAACAATGAGCAGTTCTTC,TRBV27,NA,NA,TRBJ2-1
CASSLDRGGYGYEQYF,TGTGCCAGCAGCTTAGATCGAGGGGGGTATGGCTACGAGCAGTACTTC,TRBV11-2,NA,NA,TRBJ2-7
CASRERSSYEQYF,TGTGCCAGCAGGGAGCGAAGCTCCTACGAGCAGTACTTC,TRBV7-2,NA,NA,TRBJ2-7